Presented here are 16 T cell receptor beta chains from one specimen sequenced in a study of beta chain features in type 1 diabetes. The investigators reverse transcribed all of the isolated RNA, so they sequenced expressed TCRB transcripts. The protocol was immunoSEQ multiplex PCR, while the TCRdb copy is restricted to in-frame clones and leaves out a portion. The table records some 270,000 clones, around an eighth of them present only once. Sequenced sample: naive CD4+ T cells from blood. These TCRs come from a woman between 40 and 50 years old in good health.

There are a few counts of this clone. The V call is TRBV7-7, the J call TRBJ2-5; D gene ambiguous. V lost 6 bases and J lost 5, with 13 bases in between. The CDR3 has 13 residues. Germline loops: CDR1 SSHAT, CDR2 FNYEAQ (reference sequence). CDR3 sequence: CASSSGTIETQYF. CDR3 sequence (DNA): TGTGCCAGCAGTTCTGGCACCATTGAGACCCAGTACTTC.

The chain employs TRBV2 and TRBJ1-3; D is possibly TRBD1 (5 bases). The V and J ends lost 7 bases and 3 bases respectively, with 10 bases between them. This CDR3 has 13 amino acids. CDR1 is SNHLY and CDR2 is FYNNEI in the germline V gene. The CDR3 DNA sequence: TGTGCCAGCACTCGGGGGAGTGGAAACACCATATATTTT. Translating gives CASTRGSGNTIYF. Together with reference TRBV2 and TRBJ1-3, the CDR3 gives the full variable domain: EPEVTQTPSHQVTQMGQEVILRCVPISNHLYFYWYRQILGQKVEFLVSFYNNEISEKSEIFDDQFSVERPDGSNFTLKIRSTKLEDSAMYFCASTRGSGNTIYFGEGSWLTVV.

This rearrangement joins TRBV16 to TRBJ1-2; D remains ambiguous. The CDR3 length is 14 residues. V was cut by 4 bases and J by 1 base, with 10 bases left in between. The germline gives CDR1 KGHSY, CDR2 FQNENV. The CDR3 DNA sequence: TGTGCCAGCAGCCGGGAGAACAGTAACTATGGCTACACCTTC. Encoded protein: CASSRENSNYGYTF.

This clone has more than one count but fewer than ten. The rearrangement joins TRBV18 to TRBJ1-6; D gene unclear. This CDR3 has 14 residues. The V and J ends lost 1 base and 3 bases respectively, with 4 bases between them. The germline CDR1 and CDR2 sequences are KGHSH and LQKENI. The CDR3 protein is CASSPLRYNSPLHF. CDR3 sequence (DNA): TGTGCCAGCTCACCACTTCGCTATAATTCACCCCTCCACTTT.

The chain combines TRBV18 with TRBJ2-1; a weak D match, TRBD2 (6 bases). The CDR3 loop spans 11 amino acids. Germline V CDR1 and CDR2: KGHSH, LQKENI. The V gene lost 3 bases and the J gene lost 12 bases, with 9 bases spanning the gap. CDR3 in amino acids: CASSPVGGQFF. The CDR3 DNA reads TGTGCCAGCTCACCGGTGGGAGGGCAGTTCTTC.

This clone has just a few counts. CDR3 DNA: TGTGCCAGTAGGGTTAGCGGGGGTACCGGTGGGGAGCTGTTTTTT. Amino acid sequence: CASRVSGGTGGELFF. This rearrangement joins TRBV19 to TRBJ2-2; the match to TRBD2 covers 9 bases. Trimming removed 6 bases from V and 8 bases from J; junction bases left unmatched: 10. Germline loops: CDR1 LNHDA, CDR2 SQIVND (reference sequence). This CDR3 spans 15 amino acids.

Only a few counts were recorded for this clone. The chain has TRBV7-9 and TRBJ2-1, with 8 bases aligning to TRBD1. This CDR3 has 18 amino acids. Germline CDR1 reads SEHNR; CDR2 reads FQNEAQ (reference sequence). J gave up 0 bases and V 5 bases, and 12 bases lay outside the gene matches. In DNA, the CDR3 is TGTGCCAGCAGCCTCCACCGGACAGGGAGCAGCTCCTACAATGAGCAGTTCTTC. As protein: CASSLHRTGSSSYNEQFF.

This chain links TRBV7-6 with TRBJ1-3; D not certain. V was cut by 4 bases and J by 0 bases, with 7 bases left in between. CDR3 length: 14 residues. The germline V gene has CDR1 SGHVS and CDR2 FNYEAQ. Written as DNA, the CDR3 is TGTGCCAGCAGCTCTCGGGACTCTGGAAACACCATATATTTT. Encoded protein: CASSSRDSGNTIYF.

This chain uses TRBV6-5 with TRBJ1-5; D unresolved. The CDR3 extends over 13 amino acids. Germline V CDR1 and CDR2: MNHEY, SVGAGI. Trimming took 1 base from V and 7 from J, leaving 8 bases between them. The CDR3 loop reads CASSYLGDQPQHF. The CDR3 DNA is TGTGCCAGCAGTTACTTGGGAGACCAGCCCCAGCATTTT.

The chain has TRBV7-2 and TRBJ2-7, with 8 bases matching TRBD2. V shed 1 base and J 2 bases; nucleotides not matched to a gene: 10. The CDR3 is 17 residues long. Germline assignment: CDR1 SGHTA and CDR2 FQGNSA. CDR3 DNA: TGTGCCAGCAGCTTAGAGCTAGGGGGACTAGGGCCCTACGAGCAGTACTTC. Protein sequence: CASSLELGGLGPYEQYF.

In its sample, this clone was seen a few times. The J gene is TRBJ2-3, the V gene TRBV5-1; 8 nucleotides agree with TRBD1. CDR1 is SGHRS, CDR2 YFSETQ, per germline. The trim removed 4 bases at V and 5 bases at J, leaving 3 bases unmatched. The CDR3 has 13 residues. The CDR3 nucleotides read TGCGCCAGCAGCACCGGACAGGGAGATACGCAGTATTTT. Translated, it gives CASSTGQGDTQYF.

The rearrangement uses TRBV11-1 and TRBJ1-6; no clear D gene. CDR3 size: 15 residues. CDR1 is SGHAT, CDR2 FQDESV, per germline (reference sequence). V lost 5 bases and J 10 bases, leaving 18 bases between the germline ends. The CDR3 loop reads CASSRAFAGASPLHF. The CDR3 DNA is TGTGCCAGCAGCCGAGCATTTGCGGGCGCATCACCCCTCCACTTT.

This clone occurred a few times. This chain links TRBV6-5 with TRBJ1-5; D is unclear. V lost 4 bases and J 5 bases, leaving 9 bases between the germline ends. Germline loops: CDR1 MNHEY, CDR2 SVGAGI. There are 13 residues in the CDR3. CDR3 nucleotides: TGTGCCAGCAGTTTGACAAATTATCAGCCCCAGCATTTT. Its protein is CASSLTNYQPQHF.

The chain employs TRBV4-3 and TRBJ2-2, with 7 nucleotides matching TRBD2. CDR3 size: 16 residues. V was clipped by 0 bases and J by 1 base; unmatched bases: 2. Germline CDR1 and CDR2: LGHNA and YSLEER. CDR3 sequence (DNA): TGCGCCAGCAGCCAAGAAGCGGGAAGGAACACCGGGGAGCTGTTTTTT. This codes for CASSQEAGRNTGELFF.

This clone has only one observation. The chain couples TRBV19 to TRBJ2-5, with TRBD2 identical over 8 bases. V lost 4 bases to trimming and J lost 3 bases; unmatched junction nucleotides: 10. This CDR3 has 16 amino acids. Germline lookup yields CDR1 LNHDA and CDR2 SQIVND (reference sequence). The CDR3 coding sequence is TGTGCCAGTAGTAACCCTTGGACTAGCAGAGAAGAGACCCAGTACTTC. Amino acid sequence: CASSNPWTSREETQYF. Full variable domain (missing parts from reference TRBV19 and TRBJ2-5): DGGITQSPKYLFRKEGQNVTLSCEQNLNHDAMYWYRQDPGQGLRLIYYSQIVNDFQKGDIAEGYSVSREKKESFPLTVTSAQKNPTAFYLCASSNPWTSREETQYFGPGTRLLVL.

This clone showed up just a few times. The chain has TRBV4-1 and TRBJ2-2; 9 nucleotides align to TRBD1. The CDR3 extends over 15 amino acids. Germline V gene sequence: CDR1 MGHRA, CDR2 YSYEKL. The V and J ends lost 0 bases and 7 bases, in that order; junction bases with no gene match: 3. CDR3 nucleotide sequence: TGCGCCAGCAGCCAAGAACAGGGGGCTGGCGGGGAGCTGTTTTTT. Protein product: CASSQEQGAGGELFF.